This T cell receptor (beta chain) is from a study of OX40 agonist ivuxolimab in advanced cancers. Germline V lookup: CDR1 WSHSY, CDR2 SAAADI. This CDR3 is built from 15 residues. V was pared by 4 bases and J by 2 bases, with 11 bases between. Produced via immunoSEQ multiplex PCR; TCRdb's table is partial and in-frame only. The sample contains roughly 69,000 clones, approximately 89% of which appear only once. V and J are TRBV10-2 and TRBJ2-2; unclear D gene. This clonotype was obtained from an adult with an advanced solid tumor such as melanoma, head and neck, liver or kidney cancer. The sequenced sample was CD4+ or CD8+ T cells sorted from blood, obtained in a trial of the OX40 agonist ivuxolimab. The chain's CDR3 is CASSGAPQNTGELFF. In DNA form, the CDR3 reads TGCGCCAGCAGTGGAGCCCCCCAAAACACCGGGGAGCTGTTTTTT.